This entry features one TCR beta chain sequence. Authors' methods: Nucleated cell counts were estimated from reference gene primer amplification. The table came from immunoSEQ multiplex PCR; TCRdb's copy has only in-frame clones and leaves some out. The V and J calls and clone size are taken from that table; D and trimming were inferred from the DNA. This sample has 100,000 to 150,000 clones, with 78% found just once. This entry belongs to a study of blood T cell repertoires in COVID-19. Study details: Both acute and convalescent COVID-19 samples were obtained from the United States, Italy and Spain. PBMCs, B-cell-depleted T cells, or T cells were the source of the cDNA or gDNA that made up the material.

Looked up from germline, CDR1 is SEHNR and CDR2 is FQNEAQ (reference sequence). Trimming stripped 4 bases from V and 4 bases from J, with 4 bases between. CDR3 length equals 12 residues. This TCR derives from a man between 65 and 85 years old with acute or convalescent COVID-19. The V gene is TRBV7-9, the J gene TRBJ1-4; D remains ambiguous. Sequenced sample: peripheral blood. CDR3 residues: CASSSVNEKLFF. The CDR3 DNA is TGTGCCAGCAGCTCGGTTAATGAAAAACTGTTTTTT.